This T cell receptor (beta chain) is drawn from a study of T cell responses to AZD1222 COVID-19 vaccine. Produced via immunoSEQ multiplex PCR; TCRdb's table is partial and in-frame only. Of around 190,000 clones listed, approximately 92% are singletons. The CDR3 length is 15 residues. The germline gives CDR1 LNHDA, CDR2 SQIVND (reference sequence). V gave up 1 base and J gave up 2 bases, with 11 bases separating them. Study-wide findings and caveats: Spike as a whole was targeted by vaccine-associated CD4 TCRs, dominant at 160-218 and 743-854.

About this clone: Its target is not known.

The sequencing here drew on peripheral blood, taken on day 0 of AZD1222 vaccination. This clonotype was obtained from an adult in good health. V gene TRBV19 combines with J gene TRBJ1-2; perhaps TRBD1 as D (6 bases). Here the CDR3 reads CASSIVRGANYGYTF. The CDR3 nucleotides are TGTGCCAGTAGTATAGTTCGGGGGGCGAACTATGGCTACACCTTC.